This T cell receptor beta chain was identified during a study of ipilimumab plus nivolumab after autologous stem cell transplantation. Sequenced by immunoSEQ multiplex PCR; TCRdb stores in-frame clones only, minus some. This table holds tens of thousands of clones, 75% to 85% found once. The source is a male donor with diffuse large B-cell lymphoma. This material consisted of PBMCs, taken in a trial of ipilimumab plus nivolumab as post-transplant consolidation.

The CDR3 sequence: CASSFRPPGLAARGGDTQYF. The CDR3 region has the DNA TGTGCCAGCAGCTTCCGACCCCCGGGACTAGCGGCCCGAGGGGGAGATACGCAGTATTTT. The V and J genes are TRBV13 and TRBJ2-3, with 11 nucleotides matching TRBD2. Per germline, CDR1 PRHDT and CDR2 FYEKMQ (reference sequence). With 3 bases clipped from V and 5 bases from J, the junction kept 19 bases outside the gene matches. This CDR3 region has 20 residues.